The 24 T cell receptor beta chains below were found in one sample sequenced in a study of early T cells in non-severe SARS-CoV-2 infection. TCRdb re-called the 5' RACE reads through MiXCR, storing one row per CDR3 protein. The sample holds about 62,000 distinct CDR3 sequences, 7.5% to 10% seen once. The sequenced material came from whole blood. The receptors stem from an adult who was a healthcare worker with PCR-confirmed SARS-CoV-2 infection or an uninfected control (not recorded which).

This sequence joins TRBV2 and TRBJ2-7; the D gene could be TRBD1 or TRBD2 (5 bases each). The CDR3 has 13 amino acids. The ends were cut back, 0 bases at V and 9 bases at J, with 12 bases in the middle. Germline V lookup: CDR1 SNHLY, CDR2 FYNNEI. CDR3: CASSEAPRDAQYV. CDR3 nucleotides: TGTGCCAGCAGTGAAGCGCCCAGGGACGCGCAGTACGTC.

This clonotype was seen a few times. The rearrangement links TRBV7-2 to TRBJ2-3; 8 nucleotides line up with TRBD2. This CDR3 has 17 residues. Trimming at V came to 1 base and at J to 5 bases, leaving 11 bases not matched to a gene. Per germline, CDR1 SGHTA and CDR2 FQGNSA. CDR3 bases: TGTGCCAGCAGCTTAGTCTTCCGGGGGGGCCTGGGAGATACGCAGTATTTT. This gives the protein CASSLVFRGGLGDTQYF.

This clonotype was counted ten times or more. J is TRBJ2-7 and V is TRBV19, with D uncertain. The CDR3 contains 11 residues. V was cut by 9 bases and J by 6 bases, with 12 bases left in between. Germline CDR1 LNHDA, CDR2 SQIVND (reference sequence). CDR3 nucleotide sequence: TGTGCCAGAGAGCACAGAGCCGAGCAGTACGTC. It specifies CAREHRAEQYV.

The chain joins TRBV19 to TRBJ1-5, with a weak D call TRBD1 (5 bases). The CDR3 covers 17 residues. CDR1 and CDR2 (germline): LNHDA, SQIVND (reference sequence). Trimming cost V 7 bases and J 4 bases, with 23 bases left between them. The CDR3 nucleotides read TGTGCCAGTAACATGCTGAGGACAACTCCCGGGAATCAGCCCCAGCATTTT. Translation gives CASNMLRTTPGNQPQHF.

This chain links TRBV19 with TRBJ1-2; 8 bases fit TRBD1. Germline CDR1 and CDR2: LNHDA and SQIVND (reference sequence). V dropped 5 bases and J dropped 6; count of bases not matched to a gene: 2. This CDR3 has 12 residues. As DNA, the CDR3 is TGTGCCAGTAGTCCAGGGGGCGATGGCTACACCTTC. Translated: CASSPGGDGYTF.

Ten or more counts support this clonotype. Written as DNA, the CDR3 is TGTGCCAGCAGTTATTCTGGGATTGGTGGGGACATTCAGTACTTC. This translates into CASSYSGIGGDIQYF. The genes are TRBV6-5 and TRBJ2-4; D is undetermined. The germline CDR1 and CDR2 sequences are MNHEY and SVGAGI. Trimming cost V 3 bases and J 8 bases, with 17 bases left between them. This CDR3 region has 15 residues.

This clonotype was picked up a small number of times. The chain joins TRBV5-1 to TRBJ2-2, with D possibly being TRBD1 (6 bases). The CDR3 runs to 15 residues. Trimming shortened V by 4 bases and J by 0 bases, and 10 bases separated the two germline ends. Per germline, CDR1 SGHRS and CDR2 YFSETQ. The CDR3 DNA follows: TGCGCCAGCAGCCCCAGGACAGCGAACACCGGGGAGCTGTTTTTT. Translation gives CASSPRTANTGELFF.

This clonotype was seen a handful of times. The CDR3 loop reads CSVITGNQETQYF. CDR3 nucleotide sequence: TGCAGCGTAATTACAGGGAACCAAGAGACCCAGTACTTC. The V call is TRBV29-1, the J call TRBJ2-5; the D gene is possibly TRBD1 (6 bases). Germline V gene sequence: CDR1 SQVTM, CDR2 ANQGSEA. Trimming stripped 6 bases from V and 0 bases from J, with 11 bases between. This CDR3 has 13 amino acids.

This clonotype has a handful of counts. The chain carries TRBV19 and TRBJ2-1; D possibly uses TRBD1 or TRBD2 (5 bases each). V dropped 6 bases and J dropped 4 bases, with 19 bases sitting between them. In germline, CDR1 is LNHDA, CDR2 SQIVND (reference sequence). The CDR3 covers 16 residues. CDR3 DNA: TGTGCCAGTAGAGAGTTGGGGACGGCAACATACAATGAGCAGTTCTTC. Amino acids: CASRELGTATYNEQFF.

The chain carries TRBV6-5 and TRBJ2-1, with 7 bases matching TRBD2. The germline gives CDR1 MNHEY, CDR2 SVGAGI. The J segment lost 2 bases and the V segment lost 4 bases, leaving 11 bases of the junction unmatched. The CDR3 has 17 amino acids. DNA of the CDR3: TGTGCCAGCAGTTCCCCGGGGAGGGTTGAAACCTACAATGAGCAGTTCTTC. Translated, it gives CASSSPGRVETYNEQFF.

The rearrangement joins TRBV27 to TRBJ1-5; D is unresolved. The CDR3 loop spans 18 amino acids. The V end lost 5 bases, the J end lost 0 bases, and 20 bases lay between the germline ends. Germline values: CDR1 MNHEY, CDR2 SMNVEV (reference sequence). The CDR3 sequence is CASSRVRGGFYSNQPQHF. CDR3 bases: TGTGCCAGCAGTCGGGTCCGAGGCGGCTTTTATAGCAATCAGCCCCAGCATTTT.

The chain links TRBV7-2 to TRBJ2-6; D unresolved. The germline CDR1 and CDR2 sequences are SGHTA and FQGNSA. Trimming left V 2 bases short and J 1 base short, with 6 bases between. The CDR3 runs to 15 residues. The DNA for the CDR3 is TGTGCCAGCAGCTTAACCCAGTCTGGGGCCAACGTCCTGACTTTC. It translates to CASSLTQSGANVLTF.

This clonotype has a count of ten or more. The rearrangement uses TRBV6-6 and TRBJ1-2; the match to TRBD1 covers 7 bases. The CDR3 totals 14 residues. The V gene's germline CDR1 is MNHNY and CDR2 SVGAGI (reference sequence). The V segment lost 0 bases and the J segment 8 bases; nucleotides outside the gene matches: 6. The CDR3 protein is CASSYSDRADGYTF. CDR3 bases: TGTGCCAGCAGTTACTCCGACAGGGCAGACGGCTACACCTTC.

The rearrangement joins TRBV7-3 to TRBJ2-3; 11 bases align to TRBD1. This CDR3 is 15 amino acids long. V shed 2 bases, J shed 4 bases, and the junction held 2 bases outside the gene matches. The germline gives CDR1 SGHTA, CDR2 FQGTGA. Written as DNA, the CDR3 is TGTGCCAGCAGCTTACGGACAGGGGGCGCAGATACGCAGTATTTT. It encodes CASSLRTGGADTQYF.

In this sample, this clonotype turned up a few times. The chain joins TRBV2 to TRBJ2-1; weak D call: TRBD2 (6 bases). V was pared by 3 bases and J by 5 bases, with 20 bases between. Per germline, CDR1 SNHLY and CDR2 FYNNEI. The CDR3 sequence is 17 residues long. CDR3 loop: CASSDLVIARTNNEQFF. As DNA, the CDR3 is TGTGCCAGCAGTGATTTGGTGATAGCGCGGACTAACAATGAGCAGTTCTTC.

This chain joins TRBV5-1 and TRBJ2-4, with D unresolved. V lost 0 bases and J 1 base, leaving 8 bases between the germline ends. CDR3 length: 15 residues. Germline V gives CDR1 SGHRS, CDR2 YFSETQ. CDR3 in amino acids: CASSLEGGAKNIQYF. The CDR3 region has the DNA TGCGCCAGCAGCTTGGAGGGTGGGGCCAAAAACATTCAGTACTTC.

V gene TRBV10-1 combines with J gene TRBJ2-3, with 13 positions matching TRBD2. This CDR3 comprises 17 residues. The germline V gene encodes CDR1 WNHNN and CDR2 SYGVQD (reference sequence). V gave up 0 bases and J gave up 3 bases; unmatched junction bases: 3. CDR3 bases: TGCGCCAGCAGTGAGTCGACTAGCGGGGGGAAAACAGATACGCAGTATTTT. It is translated as CASSESTSGGKTDTQYF.

This clonotype was observed a handful of times. This chain links TRBV27 with TRBJ2-3; D gene ambiguous. The V end was cut by 4 bases, the J end by 0 bases, with 11 bases between. Per the germline V gene, CDR1 is MNHEY and CDR2 is SMNVEV (reference sequence). CDR3 size: 15 residues. CDR3 bases: TGTGCCAGCAGTTCCCGGGCCCCGAGCACAGATACGCAGTATTTT. Translating it yields CASSSRAPSTDTQYF.

This clonotype was counted a few times. This chain links TRBV6-5 with TRBJ2-7, with 10 bases fitting TRBD2. The CDR3 length is 15 residues. Germline V gene lookup returns CDR1 MNHEY and CDR2 SVGAGI. V was pared by 2 bases and J by 1 base, with 2 bases of the junction left unmatched. CDR3 sequence reads: CASSYGSGGSYEQYV. In DNA form, the CDR3 reads TGTGCCAGCAGTTACGGTAGCGGGGGGTCCTACGAGCAGTACGTC.

In its sample, this clonotype was seen many times. The rearrangement uses TRBV11-2 and TRBJ1-6; the D gene is possibly TRBD1 (6 bases). This CDR3 comprises 14 residues. The germline V gene has CDR1 SGHAT and CDR2 FQNNGV. Trimming removed 2 bases at V and 13 bases at J, with 15 bases between. CDR3: CASSLTGTLSPLHF. The CDR3 region has the DNA TGTGCCAGCAGCTTAACCGGGACATTATCGCCCCTCCACTTT.

This clonotype has a handful of counts. This chain joins TRBV20-1 and TRBJ1-2, with 10 positions matching TRBD1. The CDR3 totals 16 residues. Looked up from germline, CDR1 is DFQATT and CDR2 is SNEGSKA (reference sequence). Unmatched junction bases numbered 13, after V lost 5 bases and J lost 4 bases. The CDR3 region is CSASRGTGDIGYGYTF. The CDR3 DNA follows: TGCAGTGCTTCTAGGGGGACAGGGGACATAGGCTATGGCTACACCTTC.

This clonotype was counted ten times or more. The chain carries TRBV7-2 and TRBJ2-5, with 7 bases identical to TRBD1. The germline V gene encodes CDR1 SGHTA and CDR2 FQGNSA. V dropped 1 base and J dropped 5; count of bases not matched to a gene: 4. The CDR3 extends over 14 amino acids. The CDR3 loop is CASSLGQGPETQYF. The CDR3 DNA sequence: TGTGCCAGCAGCTTAGGACAGGGACCCGAGACCCAGTACTTC.

This chain connects TRBV2 to TRBJ1-1; the D is unclear. Germline CDR1 and CDR2: SNHLY and FYNNEI. The CDR3 length is 13 residues. Trimming shortened V by 4 bases and J by 0 bases, and 6 bases separated the two germline ends. CDR3 DNA sequence: TGTGCCAGCAGTGGGGTTTTGAACACTGAAGCTTTCTTT. Its translation is CASSGVLNTEAFF.

This clonotype was picked up many times. J is TRBJ1-3 and V is TRBV6-6; D is unresolved. The ends were cut back, 1 base at V and 4 bases at J, with 17 bases in the middle. This CDR3 spans 17 amino acids. Looked up from germline, CDR1 is MNHNY and CDR2 is SVGAGI (reference sequence). CDR3 coding DNA: TGTGCCAGCAGTTACTTCCCGAGTGCAAGACACGGAAACACCATATATTTT. This codes for CASSYFPSARHGNTIYF.